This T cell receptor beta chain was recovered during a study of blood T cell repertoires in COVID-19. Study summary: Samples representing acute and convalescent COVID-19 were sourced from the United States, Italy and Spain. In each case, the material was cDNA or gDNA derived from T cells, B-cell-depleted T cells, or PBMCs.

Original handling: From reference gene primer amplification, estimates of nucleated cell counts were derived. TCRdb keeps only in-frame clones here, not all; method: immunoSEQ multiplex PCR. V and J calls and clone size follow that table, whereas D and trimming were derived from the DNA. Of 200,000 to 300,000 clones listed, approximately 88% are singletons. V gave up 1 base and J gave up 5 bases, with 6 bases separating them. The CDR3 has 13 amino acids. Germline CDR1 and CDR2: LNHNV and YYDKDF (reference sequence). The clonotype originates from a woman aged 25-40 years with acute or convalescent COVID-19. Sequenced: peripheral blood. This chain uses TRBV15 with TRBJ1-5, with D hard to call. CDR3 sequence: CATSRGRDQPQHF. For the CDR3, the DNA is TGTGCCACCAGCAGAGGGAGGGATCAGCCCCAGCATTTT.